This T cell receptor (beta chain) was retrieved from a study of blood T cell repertoires in COVID-19. The wider study: Material from acute and convalescent COVID-19 was sourced from the United States, Italy and Spain. Sources were T cells, B-cell-depleted T cells, or PBMCs; the material itself was cDNA or gDNA.

Germline lookup yields CDR1 ENHRY and CDR2 SYGVKD. The CDR3 length is 15 residues. The ends were cut back, 0 bases at V and 5 bases at J, with 13 bases in the middle. Adults between about 18 and 95 years of age took part from more than 20 US areas. Per the original data handling: Counts of nucleated cells, estimated from reference gene primer amplification, were obtained. Only in-frame clones appear in the TCRdb table, and some are missing; sequencing was by immunoSEQ multiplex PCR. V, J and clone size are taken as reported in that table, and D and trimming were inferred from the DNA itself. The sample shows roughly 230,000 clones, approximately 80% of them seen only once.

Sequencing input: PBMCs or T cells enriched from blood (not recorded which). V is TRBV10-3 and J is TRBJ2-5; possible D gene TRBD1, 6 bases. This TCR was sampled from a woman aged 55-69 years who had recovered from COVID-19. CDR3 protein: CAISESGAVAETQYF. CDR3 nucleotides: TGTGCCATCAGTGAGTCGGGGGCAGTGGCGGAGACCCAGTACTTC.